A single sample gave rise to the 8 T cell receptor beta chains below, sequenced in a study of shared clonotypes between healthy human individuals. The method was immunoSEQ multiplex PCR; TCRdb's version includes in-frame clones alone and lacks a portion of them. Of 2 million to 3 million clones listed, 80% to 95% are singletons. The sample comprised naive CD4+ T cells from PBMCs. The subset denotes: CD45RA+ positively selected. The receptors were sampled from a man aged 18 to 30 in good health. Some clones in this sample may be carry-over from other donors' samples.

This chain uses TRBV28 with TRBJ2-7; weak D call: TRBD2 (5 bases). This CDR3 is built from 13 residues. The germline V gene encodes CDR1 MDHEN and CDR2 SYDVKM. The V end was cut by 6 bases, the J end by 2 bases, with 11 bases between. The CDR3 region has the DNA TGTGCCAGCAGACTGGCGGGTACCTACGAGCAGTACTTC. Residues: CASRLAGTYEQYF.

V usage is TRBV6-5 and J usage is TRBJ2-7; 7 nucleotides agree with TRBD1. This CDR3 region has 16 residues. Looked up from germline, CDR1 is MNHEY and CDR2 is SVGAGI. Losses at the gene ends were 2 bases for V and 6 bases for J; bases not matched to a gene: 13. The CDR3 sequence: CASSYPIGTARSEQYF. The CDR3 DNA reads as TGTGCCAGCAGTTACCCTATCGGGACAGCTCGGAGCGAGCAGTACTTC.

As for this clone: Other DNA sequences in the sample encode the same CDR3. This chain connects TRBV5-4 to TRBJ1-1; 8 positions agree with TRBD1. Germline-derived CDR1 and CDR2 are SGHNT and YYREEE (reference sequence). The V and J ends lost 0 bases and 4 bases, in that order; junction bases with no gene match: 5. The CDR3 totals 15 residues. The chain's CDR3 is CASSLAKQGGTEAFF. The CDR3 DNA follows: TGTGCCAGCAGCTTGGCCAAACAGGGGGGCACTGAAGCTTTCTTT. The full variable domain, completed using reference TRBV5-4 and TRBJ1-1, is ETGVTQSPTHLIKTRGQQVTLRCSSQSGHNTVSWYQQALGQGPQFIFQYYREEENGRGNFPPRFSGLQFPNYSSELNVNALELDDSALYLCASSLAKQGGTEAFFGQGTRLTVV.

The chain uses TRBV29-1 and TRBJ2-1, with TRBD2 matching over 9 bases. The CDR3 sequence is 17 residues long. V lost 1 base to trimming and J lost 7 bases; unmatched junction nucleotides: 14. Per germline, CDR1 SQVTM and CDR2 ANQGSEA. The CDR3 DNA is TGCAGCGTTGAAGGGGTGCGGGAGGGTTTTCGAAGTAATGAGCAGTTCTTC. Its translation is CSVEGVREGFRSNEQFF.

The chain joins TRBV28 to TRBJ2-1; 8 nucleotides match TRBD2. Unmatched junction bases numbered 8, after V lost 6 bases and J lost 4 bases. Germline assignment: CDR1 MDHEN and CDR2 SYDVKM. This CDR3 comprises 15 residues. In DNA form, the CDR3 reads TGTGCCAGCAGCCAACTAGCGGAGCCTTACAATGAGCAGTTCTTC. This sequence encodes CASSQLAEPYNEQFF.

This clone was detected once. One end of the junction varies from germline; a read error may be responsible. V is TRBV28 and J is TRBJ1-6; D gene uncertain. In germline, CDR1 is MDHEN, CDR2 SYDVKM. CDR3 length: 12 amino acids. Written as DNA, the CDR3 is TGTGCCAGCAGTTTAAATAAATCACCCCTCCACTTT. This gives the protein CASSLNKSPLHF.

This sequence joins TRBV7-2 and TRBJ2-1; 12 bases match TRBD2. This CDR3 has 17 amino acids. The J segment lost 4 bases and the V segment lost 7 bases, leaving 11 bases of the junction unmatched. The germline V gene has CDR1 SGHTA and CDR2 FQGNSA. CDR3 sequence reads: CASTHLGGLAGYNEQFF. The DNA for the CDR3 is TGTGCCAGCACCCATTTGGGGGGACTAGCGGGTTACAATGAGCAGTTCTTC.

This clone has a handful of counts. The gene calls are TRBV10-3 and TRBJ1-1; D possibly corresponds to TRBD1 (5 bases). Trimming cost V 6 bases and J 4 bases, with 18 bases left between them. Per germline, CDR1 ENHRY and CDR2 SYGVKD. The CDR3 has 15 residues. The DNA for the CDR3 is TGTGCCATCAGACTCGGACTGGGGGGAGGCACTGAAGCTTTCTTT. Residues: CAIRLGLGGGTEAFF.